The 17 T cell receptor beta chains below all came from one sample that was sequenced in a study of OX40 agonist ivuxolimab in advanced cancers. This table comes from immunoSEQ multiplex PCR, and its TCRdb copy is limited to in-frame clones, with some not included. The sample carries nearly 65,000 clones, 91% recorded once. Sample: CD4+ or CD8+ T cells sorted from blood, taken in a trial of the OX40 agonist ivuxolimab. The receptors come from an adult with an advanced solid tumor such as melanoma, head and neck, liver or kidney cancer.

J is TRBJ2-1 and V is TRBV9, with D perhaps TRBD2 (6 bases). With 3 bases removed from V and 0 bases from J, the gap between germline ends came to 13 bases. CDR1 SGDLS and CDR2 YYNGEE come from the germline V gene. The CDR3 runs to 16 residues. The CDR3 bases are TGTGCCAGCAGCGAGAGGGAGGTCGGCTCCTACAATGAGCAGTTCTTC. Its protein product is CASSEREVGSYNEQFF.

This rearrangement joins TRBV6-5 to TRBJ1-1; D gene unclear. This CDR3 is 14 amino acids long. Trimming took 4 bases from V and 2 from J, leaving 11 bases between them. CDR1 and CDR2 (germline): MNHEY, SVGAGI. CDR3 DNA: TGTGCCAGCAGTTTCTACGCAGGTAACACTGAAGCTTTCTTT. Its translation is CASSFYAGNTEAFF.

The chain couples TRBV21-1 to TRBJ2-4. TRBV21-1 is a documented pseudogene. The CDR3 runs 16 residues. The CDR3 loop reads CASSKTVSVTKNIQYF. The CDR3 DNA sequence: TGTGCCAGCAGCAAGACGGTCTCAGTAACCAAAAACATTCAGTACTTC.

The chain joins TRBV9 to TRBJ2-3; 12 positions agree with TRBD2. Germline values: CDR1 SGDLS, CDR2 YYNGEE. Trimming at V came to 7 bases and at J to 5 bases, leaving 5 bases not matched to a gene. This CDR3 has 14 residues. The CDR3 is CASATSGGLDTQYF. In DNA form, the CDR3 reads TGTGCCAGCGCCACTAGCGGGGGGTTAGATACGCAGTATTTT.

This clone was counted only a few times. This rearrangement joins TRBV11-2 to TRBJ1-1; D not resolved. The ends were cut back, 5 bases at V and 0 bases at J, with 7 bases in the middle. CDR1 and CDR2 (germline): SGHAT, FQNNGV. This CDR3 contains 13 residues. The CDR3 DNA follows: TGTGCCAGCAGCCCCGGAATGAACACTGAAGCTTTCTTT. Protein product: CASSPGMNTEAFF.

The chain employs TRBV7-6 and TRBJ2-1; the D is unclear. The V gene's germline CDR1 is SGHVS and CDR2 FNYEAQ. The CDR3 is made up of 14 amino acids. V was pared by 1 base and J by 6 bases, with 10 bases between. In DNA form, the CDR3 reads TGTGCCAGCAGCTTAGGGGAAGCGCCCAATGAGCAGTTCTTC. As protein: CASSLGEAPNEQFF.

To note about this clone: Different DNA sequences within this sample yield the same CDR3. CDR3 nucleotide sequence: TGCGCCAGCAGCTTGGAAGGGGGAGTTAACTATGGCTACACCTTC. Its translation: CASSLEGGVNYGYTF. The chain links TRBV5-1 to TRBJ1-2, with a tentative D call TRBD1 (6 bases). Trimming removed 0 bases at V and 1 base at J, with 10 bases between. The CDR3 sequence is 15 residues long. Germline V gene data show CDR1 as SGHRS and CDR2 as YFSETQ.

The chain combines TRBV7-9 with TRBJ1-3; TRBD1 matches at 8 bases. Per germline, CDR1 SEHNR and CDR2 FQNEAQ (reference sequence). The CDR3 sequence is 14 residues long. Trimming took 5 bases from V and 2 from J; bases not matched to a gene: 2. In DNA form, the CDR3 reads TGTGCCAGCAGCGCACAGGGGGCTGGAAACACCATATATTTT. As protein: CASSAQGAGNTIYF.

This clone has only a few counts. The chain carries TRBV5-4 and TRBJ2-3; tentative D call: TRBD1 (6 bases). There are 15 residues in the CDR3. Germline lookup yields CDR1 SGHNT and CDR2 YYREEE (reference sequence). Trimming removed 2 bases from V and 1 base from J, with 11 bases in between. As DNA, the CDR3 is TGTGCCAGCAGCTTTTTAGGGGGTGGCACAGATACGCAGTATTTT. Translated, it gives CASSFLGGGTDTQYF.

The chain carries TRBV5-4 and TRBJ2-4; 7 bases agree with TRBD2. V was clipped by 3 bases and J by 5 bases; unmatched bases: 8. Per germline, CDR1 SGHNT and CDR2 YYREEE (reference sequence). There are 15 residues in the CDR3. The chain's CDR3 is CASSWARAGENIQYF. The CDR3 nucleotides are TGTGCCAGCAGCTGGGCCCGGGCGGGAGAAAACATTCAGTACTTC. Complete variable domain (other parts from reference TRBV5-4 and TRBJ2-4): ETGVTQSPTHLIKTRGQQVTLRCSSQSGHNTVSWYQQALGQGPQFIFQYYREEENGRGNFPPRFSGLQFPNYSSELNVNALELDDSALYLCASSWARAGENIQYFGAGTRLSVL.

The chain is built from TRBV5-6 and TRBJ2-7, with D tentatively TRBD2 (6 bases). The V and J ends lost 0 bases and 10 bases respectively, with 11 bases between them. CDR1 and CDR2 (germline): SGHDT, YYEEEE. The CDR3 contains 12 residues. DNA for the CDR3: TGTGCCAGCAGCTTGGGGAGGGGAGGTCAGTACGTC. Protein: CASSLGRGGQYV.

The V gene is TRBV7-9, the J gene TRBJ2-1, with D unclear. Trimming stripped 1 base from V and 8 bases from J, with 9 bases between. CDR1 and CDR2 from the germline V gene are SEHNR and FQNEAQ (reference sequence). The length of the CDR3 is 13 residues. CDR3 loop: CASSLVDRDEQFF. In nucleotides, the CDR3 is TGTGCCAGCAGCTTAGTGGATCGGGATGAGCAGTTCTTC.

CDR3 coding DNA: TGTGCCAGCAGTTACTCCAGACAGCACACCGGGGAGCTGTTTTTT. As protein: CASSYSRQHTGELFF. The chain employs TRBV6-5 and TRBJ2-2; possibly TRBD1 for D (5 bases). Germline lookup yields CDR1 MNHEY and CDR2 SVGAGI. The CDR3 has 15 residues. The ends were cut back, 0 bases at V and 3 bases at J, with 8 bases in the middle.

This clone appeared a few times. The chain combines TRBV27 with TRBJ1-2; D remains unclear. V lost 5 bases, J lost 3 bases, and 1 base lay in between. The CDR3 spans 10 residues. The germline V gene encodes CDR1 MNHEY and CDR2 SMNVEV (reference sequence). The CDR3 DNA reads TGTGCCAGCAGTGACTATGGCTACACCTTC. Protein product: CASSDYGYTF.

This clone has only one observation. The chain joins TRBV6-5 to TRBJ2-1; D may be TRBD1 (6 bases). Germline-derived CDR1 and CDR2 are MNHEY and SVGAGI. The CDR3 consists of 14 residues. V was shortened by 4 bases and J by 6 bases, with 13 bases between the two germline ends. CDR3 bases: TGTGCCAGCAGTTGGACAGAAGACCTCAATGAGCAGTTCTTC. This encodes CASSWTEDLNEQFF.

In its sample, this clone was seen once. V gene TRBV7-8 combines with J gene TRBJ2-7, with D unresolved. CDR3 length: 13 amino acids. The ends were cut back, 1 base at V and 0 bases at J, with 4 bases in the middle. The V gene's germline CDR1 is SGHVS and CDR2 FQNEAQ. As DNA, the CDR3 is TGTGCCAGCAGCTTAGATAGCTCCTACGAGCAGTACGTC. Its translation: CASSLDSSYEQYV.

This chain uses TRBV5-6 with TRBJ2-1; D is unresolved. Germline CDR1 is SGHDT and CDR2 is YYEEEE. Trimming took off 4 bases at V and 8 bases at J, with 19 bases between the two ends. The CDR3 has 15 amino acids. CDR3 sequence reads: CASSLASFFADEQFF. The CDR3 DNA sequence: TGTGCCAGCAGCCTGGCGTCTTTTTTTGCGGATGAGCAGTTCTTC.